The source of this TCR beta chain is a study of cytomegalovirus exposure and HLA in healthy donors. The V and J ends lost 4 bases and 1 base, in that order; junction bases with no gene match: 5. CDR3 length: 16 residues. CDR1 and CDR2 from the germline V gene are SGHNT and YYREEE (reference sequence). Vbeta (60) and Jbeta (13) primers were used in the PCR. Here immunoSEQ multiplex PCR was the method, and the copy in TCRdb shows in-frame clones only, minus some. The sample gives fewer than 150,000 clones, roughly 75% of which show up once; about 2.2% is in the top ten. The specimen sequenced was PBMCs. The V gene is TRBV5-4, the J gene TRBJ2-7, with 13 bases lining up with TRBD2. The receptor was isolated from a man under 40 in good health and CMV-seronegative. Here the CDR3 reads CASSPGTSGISYEQYF. The CDR3 DNA is TGTGCCAGCAGCCCGGGGACTAGCGGGATTTCCTACGAGCAGTACTTC.